The 18 T cell receptor beta chains reported below all come from one sample, sequenced in a study of T cells in Graves' hyperthyroidism and ophthalmopathy. TCR beta CDR3 region amplification was performed from RNA transcripts. The primer set for the first-round RT-PCR of the TCR CDR3 was HTBI. TCRdb called the multiplex PCR reads again in MiXCR, with one record for every CDR3 protein. This sample has around 540,000 distinct CDR3 sequences, with roughly 50% found just once. Sequencing input: peripheral blood or thyroid tissue (not recorded which). All receptors derive from a woman between 18 and 29 years old with Graves' hyperthyroidism.

A word on this clonotype: A much larger clone differs by one base, so this may be a read error. This chain uses TRBV29-1 with TRBJ2-6; weak D call: TRBD1 (5 bases). The CDR3 has 15 amino acids. Germline values: CDR1 SQVTM, CDR2 ANQGSEA. CDR3 loop: CSARDSRSAANVLTF. In nucleotides, the CDR3 is TGCAGCGCCCGCGACAGCCGCTCTGCGGCCAACGTCCTGACTTTC.

This chain connects TRBV12-3 or TRBV12-4 to TRBJ2-7; TRBD1 matches 9 bases. V dropped 5 bases and J dropped 3; count of bases not matched to a gene: 8. This CDR3 has 15 amino acids. The CDR3 sequence is CASSPGQGFVYEQYF. The DNA for the CDR3 is TGTGCCAGCAGTCCTGGACAGGGGTTCGTCTACGAGCAGTACTTC.

Only a few counts were recorded for this clonotype. The chain uses TRBV20-1 and TRBJ2-7; 7 bases are a match to TRBD2. The CDR3 is 14 residues long. V lost 2 bases to trimming and J lost 3 bases; unmatched junction nucleotides: 7. The germline V gene has CDR1 DFQATT and CDR2 SNEGSKA (reference sequence). The chain's CDR3 is CSARSQERDYEQYF. In DNA, the CDR3 is TGCAGTGCTAGATCCCAAGAGCGGGACTACGAGCAGTACTTC.

In the case of this clonotype: Germline and junction disagree at one end, which may indicate a read error. The chain couples TRBV20-1 to TRBJ2-5, with a tentative D call TRBD2 (5 bases). CDR3 length equals 11 residues. Germline V gives CDR1 DFQATT, CDR2 SNEGSKA (reference sequence). The CDR3 region is CCASSQETQYF. The CDR3 bases are TGCTGTGCTAGCTCCCAAGAGACCCAGTACTTC.

This clonotype was observed a single time. A read error is possible here, since a much larger clone lies one base away. The chain couples TRBV24-1 to TRBJ1-1; no clear D gene. This CDR3 has 12 amino acids. CDR1 and CDR2 from the germline V gene are KGHDR and SFDVKD. CDR3 loop: CATSLGNTGAFF. The DNA of the CDR3 is TGTGCCACCAGTCTTGGGAACACTGGAGCTTTCTTT.

Ten or more counts support this clonotype. The chain employs TRBV29-1 and TRBJ1-1; tentatively, D is TRBD1 (6 bases). Per germline, CDR1 SQVTM and CDR2 ANQGSEA. CDR3 length: 13 residues. Trimming cost V 1 base and J 2 bases, with 8 bases left between them. CDR3 coding DNA: TGCAGCGTTGAAGTCGGGGGCAACACTGAAGCTTTCTTT. Its translation is CSVEVGGNTEAFF.

The chain has TRBV19 and TRBJ1-6, with a possible D match to TRBD1 (5 bases). Between the trimmed V and J ends, which lost 7 bases and 5 bases, there was a span of 12 bases. From germline, CDR1 is LNHDA and CDR2 SQIVND (reference sequence). The CDR3 contains 14 residues. CDR3 sequence reads: CASNVGGNNSPLHF. CDR3 DNA sequence: TGTGCCAGTAACGTTGGGGGAAATAATTCACCCCTCCACTTT.

At least ten counts were recorded for this clonotype. The gene calls are TRBV24-1 and TRBJ2-7, with TRBD2 as a possible D gene (5 bases). The ends were cut back, 3 bases at V and 5 bases at J, with 10 bases in the middle. This CDR3 contains 13 residues. Germline V CDR1 and CDR2: KGHDR, SFDVKD. CDR3: CATSDPASHEQYF. The CDR3 nucleotides read TGTGCCACCAGTGATCCAGCTAGCCACGAGCAGTACTTC.

This clonotype was counted many times. J is TRBJ1-1 and V is TRBV24-1; D is ambiguous. Between the trimmed V and J ends, which lost 3 bases and 6 bases, there was a span of 7 bases. Germline-derived CDR1 and CDR2 are KGHDR and SFDVKD. The CDR3 runs 12 residues. DNA for the CDR3: TGTGCCACCAGTGATGGGCTGGCTGAAGCTTTCTTT. The encoded protein is CATSDGLAEAFF.

The CDR3 DNA sequence: TGTGCCAGCAGTGACTCCGCCCGACCAACTGGGGCCAACGTCCTGACTTTC. Its translation is CASSDSARPTGANVLTF. The J gene is TRBJ2-6, the V gene TRBV25-1; unclear D gene. Germline V lookup: CDR1 MGHDK, CDR2 SYGVNS. V was cut by 3 bases and J by 2 bases, with 14 bases left in between. The CDR3 extends over 17 amino acids. Variable domain in full (rest from reference TRBV25-1 and TRBJ2-6): EADIYQTPRYLVIGTGKKITLECSQTMGHDKMYWYQQDPGMELHLIHYSYGVNSTEKGDLSSESTVSRIRTEHFPLTLESARPSHTSQYLCASSDSARPTGANVLTFGAGSRLTVL.

The rearrangement uses TRBV29-1 and TRBJ2-2; D uncertain. V was clipped by 5 bases and J by 9 bases, with 10 bases between them. CDR1 and CDR2 (germline): SQVTM, ANQGSEA. This CDR3 region has 11 residues. The CDR3 bases are TGCAGCGTTAAAATCCGCCGGGAGCTGTTTTTT. Protein: CSVKIRRELFF.

The sample holds a few counts of this clonotype. The chain couples TRBV20-1 to TRBJ2-7, with D perhaps matching TRBD1 or TRBD2 (5 bases each). Germline CDR1 DFQATT, CDR2 SNEGSKA (reference sequence). V lost 0 bases and J lost 6, with 18 bases in between. CDR3 length: 15 amino acids. DNA for the CDR3: TGCAGTGCTAGAGACCCGGGACGCCAGCCCATCGAGCAGTACTTC. This encodes CSARDPGRQPIEQYF.

This clonotype was picked up a small number of times. The chain joins TRBV9 to TRBJ2-7; D remains ambiguous. CDR3 size: 14 residues. The germline V gene has CDR1 SGDLS and CDR2 YYNGEE. Deletions cut 0 bases from V and 0 bases from J, with 7 bases between. CDR3 sequence (DNA): TGTGCCAGCAGCGTAGAGTGGTCCTCCTACGAGCAGTACTTC. Translated: CASSVEWSSYEQYF.

The CDR3 region is CASDSARTEAFF. Written as DNA, the CDR3 is TGTGCCTCGGACAGCGCTCGCACTGAAGCTTTCTTT. The chain carries TRBV7-2 and TRBJ1-1, with a possible D match to TRBD1 (6 bases). The CDR3 covers 12 residues. CDR1 and CDR2 (germline): SGHTA, FQGNSA. The ends were cut back, 11 bases at V and 4 bases at J, with 14 bases in the middle.

V and J are TRBV9 and TRBJ1-1; 8 nucleotides line up with TRBD1. Germline V gene data show CDR1 as SGDLS and CDR2 as YYNGEE. V dropped 5 bases and J dropped 8; count of bases not matched to a gene: 8. The CDR3 totals 13 residues. CDR3 nucleotide sequence: TGTGCCAGCAGTCGCGGACAGGGCGTGGAAGCTTTCTTT. It encodes CASSRGQGVEAFF.

V usage is TRBV10-3 and J usage is TRBJ1-1, with D uncertain. V dropped 6 bases and J dropped 4 bases, with 6 bases sitting between them. Germline V CDR1 and CDR2: ENHRY, SYGVKD. The CDR3 runs 11 residues. The CDR3 DNA reads TGTGCCATCAGCGGCGCCACTGAAGCTTTCTTT. It encodes CAISGATEAFF.

This chain uses TRBV7-8 with TRBJ2-5; 10 nucleotides agree with TRBD2. The CDR3 covers 14 residues. With 5 bases clipped from V and 5 bases from J, the junction kept 5 bases outside the gene matches. CDR1 SGHVS and CDR2 FQNEAQ come from the germline V gene. CDR3 DNA sequence: TGTGCCAGCAGCCTTAGCGGGGGGATGGAGACCCAGTACTTC. Translation: CASSLSGGMETQYF.

The chain has TRBV29-1 and TRBJ1-1; 8 positions match TRBD1. The germline V gene encodes CDR1 SQVTM and CDR2 ANQGSEA. The CDR3 length is 12 residues. Germline trimming cut 7 bases from V and 8 bases from J; bases unmatched to any gene: 9. CDR3: CSGEDRAPEAFF. The CDR3 DNA sequence: TGCAGCGGTGAGGACAGGGCACCCGAAGCTTTCTTT.